This T cell receptor (beta chain) was sequenced during a study of radiotherapy plus CTLA-4 blockade in lung cancer. Study as a whole: Patients showed objective responses in around a sixth of cases and disease control in 31%. Overall study results and limits: Among reported predictors of response, early blood T cell clone dynamics with interferon-beta performed best. Radiotherapy with ipilimumab was followed by blood expansion of tumor-derived clones.

For this clone: Its target is not known.

The CDR3 is 15 residues long. Data came from immunoSEQ multiplex PCR; TCRdb stores just in-frame clones and leaves some out. The sample yields about 110,000 clones, more than 65% seen once. Lung cancer patients with chemo-refractory metastatic non-small-cell disease were given focal radiation plus CTLA-4 blockade with ipilimumab. The TCR sequence derives from a human donor with non-small cell lung cancer that progressed on radiotherapy plus ipilimumab. Some clones in this sample may be carry-over from other donors' samples. The specimen was peripheral blood, collected from a patient treated with radiotherapy plus ipilimumab. The V gene is TRBV21-1, the J gene TRBJ1-1. TRBV21-1 is a listed pseudogene. The DNA for the CDR3 is TGTGCCAGCAGCCCACCGGAGGGGATGAACACTGAAGCTTTCTTT. Amino acids: CASSPPEGMNTEAFF.